Below are 31 T cell receptor beta chains sequenced from a single sample in a study of T-cell reconstitution after alpha-beta-depleted transplantation in children. Unique molecular identifiers were used in preparing the TCRbeta library. TCRdb reanalysed the PCR reads using MiXCR and keeps one entry per CDR3 protein. The sample holds roughly 100,000 distinct CDR3 sequences, roughly 8.3% seen once. Source: PBMCs from the stem cell graft donor, taken from the stem cell graft. Source of these receptors: a human donor who donated a stem cell graft to a child with congenital amegakaryocytic thrombocytopenia.

Many counts were recorded for this clonotype. This chain uses TRBV12-3 or TRBV12-4 with TRBJ2-7; 14 positions match TRBD2. The CDR3 runs 17 residues. V was pared by 5 bases and J by 0 bases, with 6 bases of the junction left unmatched. CDR3 DNA sequence: TGTGCCAGCAGTCCAGGACTAGCGGGGGGCCTCTCCTACGAGCAGTACTTC. Protein product: CASSPGLAGGLSYEQYF.

This clonotype showed up many times. The chain is built from TRBV12-3 or TRBV12-4 and TRBJ2-1; maybe TRBD1 (7 bases). The ends were cut back, 2 bases at V and 7 bases at J, with 18 bases in the middle. There are 16 residues in the CDR3. In nucleotides, the CDR3 is TGTGCCAGCAGTTTAAGGAGGGGGCGGGGAGTAAATGAGCAGTTCTTC. Amino acids: CASSLRRGRGVNEQFF.

This clonotype showed up many times. For the CDR3, the DNA is TGTGCCAGCAGCTTAGGCGGGGACGGTTCCTACGAGCAGTACTTC. It specifies CASSLGGDGSYEQYF. This rearrangement joins TRBV7-2 to TRBJ2-7, with D possibly TRBD2 on 6 matching bases. There are 15 residues in the CDR3. CDR1 is SGHTA and CDR2 is FQGNSA in the germline V gene. The V end was cut by 1 base, the J end by 1 base, with 11 bases between.

The sample holds many counts of this clonotype. The V call is TRBV20-1, the J call TRBJ2-1; unclear D gene. This CDR3 comprises 13 residues. Per the germline V gene, CDR1 is DFQATT and CDR2 is SNEGSKA (reference sequence). V shed 0 bases and J shed 8 bases, with 11 bases lying between them. The CDR3 region is CSARDPGADEQFF. CDR3 sequence (DNA): TGCAGTGCTAGAGATCCAGGCGCGGATGAGCAGTTCTTC.

Turning to this clonotype: A read error may explain this, as a much larger clone is one base away. This chain connects TRBV27 to TRBJ2-7; possibly TRBD1 or TRBD2 for D (6 bases each). The V gene's germline CDR1 is MNHEY and CDR2 SMNVEV (reference sequence). The CDR3 is 17 amino acids. The CDR3 sequence: CDSRREGGLSYDYEQYF. The CDR3 DNA is TGTGACAGCAGAAGAGAGGGGGGCCTGTCGTATGATTACGAGCAGTACTTC.

This clonotype was recorded many times. The chain joins TRBV19 to TRBJ1-6, with D perhaps matching TRBD1 (6 bases). Deletions cut 1 base from V and 7 bases from J, with 11 bases between. The length of the CDR3 is 15 residues. Germline CDR1 and CDR2: LNHDA and SQIVND (reference sequence). The chain's CDR3 is CASSIGGQGNSPLHF. Here the CDR3 DNA reads TGTGCCAGTAGTATAGGAGGCCAGGGGAATTCACCCCTCCACTTT.

This clonotype has at least ten counts. The chain is built from TRBV27 and TRBJ1-2; 10 bases line up with TRBD1. The germline V gene has CDR1 MNHEY and CDR2 SMNVEV (reference sequence). The CDR3 is made up of 12 amino acids. V trimming: 9 bases; J trimming: 6 bases; junction bases outside the gene matches: 4. The chain's CDR3 is CARGTGDHGYTF. DNA for the CDR3: TGTGCCAGGGGGACAGGGGATCATGGCTACACCTTC.

In its sample, this clonotype was seen many times. CDR3 protein: CASSSLSLGSGNTIYF. As DNA, the CDR3 is TGTGCCAGCAGTTCTCTCTCTCTTGGATCTGGAAACACCATATATTTT. V usage is TRBV12-3 or TRBV12-4 and J usage is TRBJ1-3, with D hard to call. This CDR3 has 16 residues. V lost 4 bases and J 1 base, leaving 14 bases between the germline ends.

This clonotype was seen at least ten times. This rearrangement joins TRBV20-1 to TRBJ1-2, with no clear D. V lost 5 bases and J 0 bases, leaving 7 bases between the germline ends. The CDR3 spans 12 residues. Germline V gene sequence: CDR1 DFQATT, CDR2 SNEGSKA (reference sequence). CDR3 in amino acids: CSAESTNYGYTF. CDR3 DNA sequence: TGCAGTGCTGAGAGCACTAACTATGGCTACACCTTC.

This clonotype was recorded a few times. V usage is TRBV27 and J usage is TRBJ1-1; D not certain. V dropped 6 bases and J dropped 0 bases, with 14 bases sitting between them. Germline values: CDR1 MNHEY, CDR2 SMNVEV (reference sequence). This CDR3 has 15 residues. CDR3 nucleotides: TGTGCCAGCAGCCTACGGGCTGTTATGAACACTGAAGCTTTCTTT. This gives the protein CASSLRAVMNTEAFF.

This clonotype was observed many times. As DNA, the CDR3 is TGTGCCAGCAGCCCGCAAGCGGGAGGGAGCTCCTACGAGCAGTACTTC. This codes for CASSPQAGGSSYEQYF. The V and J genes are TRBV7-9 and TRBJ2-7; TRBD2 matches at 10 bases. Germline V CDR1 and CDR2: SEHNR, FQNEAQ (reference sequence). The V segment lost 5 bases and the J segment 0 bases; nucleotides outside the gene matches: 7. The CDR3 runs 16 residues. The full variable domain, in which reference TRBV7-9 and TRBJ2-7 provide the parts outside the CDR3, is DTGVSQNPRHKITKRGQNVTFRCDPISEHNRLYWYRQTLGQGPEFLTYFQNEAQLEKSRLLSDRFSAERPKGSFSTLEIQRTEQGDSAMYLCASSPQAGGSSYEQYFGPGTRLTVT.

This clonotype was seen many times. The V call is TRBV29-1, the J call TRBJ2-2; 8 bases fit TRBD2. CDR1 SQVTM and CDR2 ANQGSEA come from the germline V gene. The CDR3 spans 16 residues. V shed 0 bases and J 4 bases; nucleotides not matched to a gene: 7. The CDR3 here is CSVEDRETSVTGELFF. CDR3 nucleotide sequence: TGCAGCGTTGAAGATCGGGAGACTAGCGTCACCGGGGAGCTGTTTTTT.

This clonotype was picked up many times. The CDR3 region is CASSGNRDQETQYF. The CDR3 DNA is TGTGCCAGCAGTGGTAACCGGGACCAAGAGACCCAGTACTTC. This chain uses TRBV2 with TRBJ2-5; D is ambiguous. Germline V lookup: CDR1 SNHLY, CDR2 FYNNEI. This CDR3 is 14 amino acids long. Trimming removed 4 bases from V and 0 bases from J, with 9 bases in between.

This clonotype was detected many times. This chain joins TRBV5-1 and TRBJ2-7; D unclear. Trimming took off 1 base at V and 2 bases at J, with 7 bases between the two ends. Germline lookup yields CDR1 SGHRS and CDR2 YFSETQ. The CDR3 consists of 13 residues. CDR3 DNA: TGCGCCAGCAGCTTGTCCCCTACCTACGAGCAGTACTTC. Protein sequence: CASSLSPTYEQYF.

A few counts support this clonotype. This chain uses TRBV11-2 with TRBJ2-1; 8 bases are shared with TRBD1. There are 13 residues in the CDR3. CDR1 and CDR2 from the germline V gene are SGHAT and FQNNGV. Losses at the gene ends were 5 bases for V and 6 bases for J; bases not matched to a gene: 3. DNA for the CDR3: TGTGCCAGCAGCCTCGGACAGGGCAATGAGCAGTTCTTC. As protein: CASSLGQGNEQFF.

This clonotype was seen repeatedly, ten times or more. The V call is TRBV12-3 or TRBV12-4, the J call TRBJ1-3; no definite D call. CDR3 length: 12 amino acids. V shed 5 bases and J shed 1 base, with 3 bases lying between them. The CDR3 here is CASSLSGNTIYF. CDR3 nucleotides: TGTGCCAGCAGTCTGTCTGGAAACACCATATATTTT.

This clonotype has at least ten counts. The genes are TRBV20-1 and TRBJ2-3, with 13 bases identical to TRBD2. Unmatched junction bases numbered 6, after V lost 2 bases and J lost 4 bases. This CDR3 has 16 amino acids. Germline values: CDR1 DFQATT, CDR2 SNEGSKA (reference sequence). The CDR3 protein is CSARQLAGGAPDTQYF. The DNA of the CDR3 is TGCAGTGCTAGACAACTAGCGGGGGGGGCCCCAGATACGCAGTATTTT.

This clonotype was found many times. J is TRBJ2-1 and V is TRBV7-2; D is possibly TRBD2 (6 bases). From germline, CDR1 is SGHTA and CDR2 FQGNSA. V lost 4 bases and J lost 3, with 13 bases in between. This CDR3 has 15 amino acids. CDR3 loop: CASSSGLGLYNEQFF. CDR3 bases: TGTGCCAGCAGCTCGGGACTGGGACTCTACAATGAGCAGTTCTTC.

This clonotype was picked up many times. The V call is TRBV6-2 or TRBV6-3, the J call TRBJ2-4; TRBD1 matches at 7 bases. This CDR3 is 16 amino acids long. CDR1 MNHEY and CDR2 SVGEGT come from the germline V gene. The J segment lost 4 bases and the V segment lost 7 bases, leaving 13 bases of the junction unmatched. The CDR3 protein is CASTRTPRQGKNIQYF. The DNA of the CDR3 is TGTGCCAGCACCCGAACCCCCCGACAGGGAAAAAACATTCAGTACTTC.

The chain uses TRBV30 and TRBJ1-4, with D unresolved. CDR3 length equals 15 residues. CDR1 and CDR2 from the germline V gene are GTSNPN and SVGIG (reference sequence). V was clipped by 2 bases and J by 0 bases, with 10 bases between them. The CDR3 spells CAWSTGRATNEKLFF. As DNA, the CDR3 is TGTGCCTGGAGTACCGGGAGGGCAACTAATGAAAAACTGTTTTTT.

Concerning this clonotype itself: A junction boundary mismatches the germline segment, possibly from a read error. The chain joins TRBV12-3 or TRBV12-4 to TRBJ1-5, with unresolved D. This CDR3 is 13 amino acids long. The CDR3 is CASSLFRGQPQHF. In DNA, the CDR3 is TGTGCCAGCAGTCTCTTTCGAGGTCAGCCCCAGCATTTC.

This clonotype was seen only a few times. This chain joins TRBV3-1 and TRBJ1-2, with TRBD1 matching over 7 bases. The CDR3 length is 15 residues. CDR1 is LGHDT and CDR2 is YNNKEL in the germline V gene (reference sequence). V shed 0 bases and J 10 bases; nucleotides not matched to a gene: 11. The CDR3, as DNA: TGTGCCAGCAGCCAAGATTTCGGACAGGAGGGTGACTACACCTTC. Its translation: CASSQDFGQEGDYTF. The full variable domain, in which reference TRBV3-1 and TRBJ1-2 provide the parts outside the CDR3, is DTAVSQTPKYLVTQMGNDKSIKCEQNLGHDTMYWYKQDSKKFLKIMFSYNNKELIINETVPNRFSPKSPDKAHLNLHINSLELGDSAVYFCASSQDFGQEGDYTFGSGTRLTVV.

This clonotype was detected many times. This chain connects TRBV12-3 or TRBV12-4 to TRBJ2-3; D is possibly TRBD1 (6 bases). V was trimmed by 9 bases and J by 5 bases, leaving 15 bases between them. This CDR3 contains 13 residues. The CDR3 DNA reads as TGTGCCAGTGGGGGCTTCCAAGAAGATACGCAGTATTTT. This codes for CASGGFQEDTQYF.

This clonotype was picked up a small number of times. The V and J genes are TRBV6-2 or TRBV6-3 and TRBJ2-3, with D tentatively TRBD2 (6 bases). With 2 bases removed from V and 4 bases from J, the gap between germline ends came to 16 bases. The length of the CDR3 is 16 residues. Germline CDR1 and CDR2: MNHEY and SVGEGT. Written as DNA, the CDR3 is TGTGCCAGCAGTTACACGGACTACAGTAGCCCAGATACGCAGTATTTT. It yields the protein CASSYTDYSSPDTQYF.

Ten or more counts support this clonotype. The chain combines TRBV14 with TRBJ1-1; D remains ambiguous. V was pared by 3 bases and J by 6 bases, with 8 bases between. Germline CDR1 is SGHDN and CDR2 is FVKESK. The CDR3 is 12 residues long. The CDR3 nucleotides are TGTGCCAGCAGCCAGCCCGGGGCTGAAGCTTTCTTT. Encoded protein: CASSQPGAEAFF.

This clonotype was detected many times. The rearrangement links TRBV6-1 to TRBJ2-1; weak D call: TRBD2 (5 bases). The CDR3 loop spans 14 amino acids. Germline V gene sequence: CDR1 MNHNS, CDR2 SASEGT. With 11 bases removed from V and 0 bases from J, the gap between germline ends came to 14 bases. The CDR3 loop reads CAAGEGSSYNEQFF. CDR3 DNA: TGTGCCGCGGGTGAGGGCAGCTCCTACAATGAGCAGTTCTTC.

This rearrangement joins TRBV4-3 to TRBJ2-3, with 9 bases fitting TRBD2. The CDR3 has 17 amino acids. CDR1 is LGHNA and CDR2 is YSLEER in the germline V gene. After removal of 0 bases from V and 1 base from J, the junction contained 5 bases not matched to a gene. The CDR3 sequence is CASSQDLGLARTDTQYF. The DNA of the CDR3 is TGCGCCAGCAGCCAAGATCTGGGACTAGCCCGCACAGATACGCAGTATTTT.

This clonotype has a count of ten or more. The chain employs TRBV20-1 and TRBJ1-1; TRBD1 aligns across 8 bases. The CDR3 has 15 residues. Germline V CDR1 and CDR2: DFQATT, SNEGSKA (reference sequence). J was trimmed by 0 bases and V by 2 bases; bases with no gene match: 5. The CDR3 coding sequence is TGCAGTGCTAGAAGAGGGGACAGGCTGAACACTGAAGCTTTCTTT. This sequence encodes CSARRGDRLNTEAFF.

This clonotype has ten or more counts. The chain has TRBV27 and TRBJ1-2, with D tentatively TRBD1 (5 bases). This CDR3 contains 13 residues. V was cut by 4 bases and J by 6 bases, with 12 bases left in between. Germline values: CDR1 MNHEY, CDR2 SMNVEV (reference sequence). The CDR3 nucleotides are TGTGCCAGCAGTTACATGGGGGGGGATGGCTACACCTTC. It yields the protein CASSYMGGDGYTF.

This clonotype was counted many times. This rearrangement joins TRBV15 to TRBJ2-4, with 7 bases aligning to TRBD1. The CDR3 is 15 amino acids. The junction had 1 base not matched to a gene; V was cut back by 1 base and J by 1 base. The V gene's germline CDR1 is LNHNV and CDR2 YYDKDF (reference sequence). The CDR3 region has the DNA TGTGCCACCAGCAGAGGGGGACAGGCCAAAAACATTCAGTACTTC. This translates into CATSRGGQAKNIQYF.

This clonotype occurred many times. The chain joins TRBV7-9 to TRBJ2-3, with 8 positions matching TRBD2. This CDR3 region has 15 residues. CDR1 is SEHNR and CDR2 is FQNEAQ in the germline V gene (reference sequence). V trimming: 10 bases; J trimming: 6 bases; junction bases outside the gene matches: 15. The CDR3 DNA sequence: TGTGCCACGACGGACAGCGGGAGTCCGGGGGATACGCAGTATTTT. It encodes CATTDSGSPGDTQYF.